Listed here are 9 T cell receptor beta chains from one sample, sequenced in a study of blood T cell repertoires in COVID-19. Produced via immunoSEQ multiplex PCR; TCRdb's table is partial and in-frame only. The sample records approximately 230,000 clones, roughly 80% being singletons. Sequencing was done on a sample of peripheral blood. The receptors were sampled from a man older than 75 with acute or convalescent COVID-19.

The CDR3 DNA reads as TGTGCCAGCAGCGTCGACAGTCTTAGTATGAACACTGAAGCTTTCTTT. Its protein product is CASSVDSLSMNTEAFF. The chain uses TRBV7-9 and TRBJ1-1, with D perhaps matching TRBD1 (5 bases). The CDR3 extends over 16 amino acids. Trimming removed 5 bases at V and 0 bases at J, with 16 bases between. Germline loops: CDR1 SEHNR, CDR2 FQNEAQ (reference sequence). Together with reference TRBV7-9 and TRBJ1-1, the CDR3 gives the full variable domain: DTGVSQNPRHKITKRGQNVTFRCDPISEHNRLYWYRQTLGQGPEFLTYFQNEAQLEKSRLLSDRFSAERPKGSFSTLEIQRTEQGDSAMYLCASSVDSLSMNTEAFFGQGTRLTVV.

The chain links TRBV28 to TRBJ1-4; no reliable D call. The V and J ends lost 5 bases and 11 bases respectively, with 9 bases between them. The CDR3 has 11 amino acids. Germline loops: CDR1 MDHEN, CDR2 SYDVKM. CDR3: CASSPGGKLFF. The CDR3 DNA is TGTGCCAGCAGTCCCGGCGGGAAACTGTTTTTT.

This sequence joins TRBV28 and TRBJ2-3, with 11 bases identical to TRBD2. After removal of 3 bases from V and 9 bases from J, the junction contained 11 bases not matched to a gene. Germline values: CDR1 MDHEN, CDR2 SYDVKM. This CDR3 comprises 16 residues. Here the CDR3 reads CASSFLAGGRLGTQYF. The CDR3 coding sequence is TGTGCCAGCAGTTTCCTAGCGGGGGGCCGCTTAGGAACGCAGTATTTT.

The sample holds one count of this clone. V and J are TRBV5-1 and TRBJ2-3, with TRBD1 as a possible D gene (6 bases). Germline V gives CDR1 SGHRS, CDR2 YFSETQ. Trimming pared 3 bases from V and 4 bases from J, leaving 15 bases between. There are 15 residues in the CDR3. The chain's CDR3 is CASSSLQGLPDTQYF. The CDR3 nucleotides are TGCGCCAGCAGCTCGTTACAGGGTTTGCCAGATACGCAGTATTTT.

The chain uses TRBV12-3 or TRBV12-4 and TRBJ2-7, with TRBD1 as a possible D gene (6 bases). V was trimmed by 5 bases and J by 6 bases, leaving 11 bases between them. The CDR3 consists of 12 residues. The CDR3: CASSIQGPEQYF. The DNA of the CDR3 is TGTGCCAGCAGTATTCAGGGGCCCGAGCAGTACTTC.

In nucleotides, the CDR3 is TGTGCCAGCAGCATTGAGACAGGGGGCAGTTCACCCCTCCACTTT. Encoded protein: CASSIETGGSSPLHF. The V call is TRBV21-1, the J call TRBJ1-6; the listed D gene, TRBD1, was not tested against the DNA. TRBV21-1 is labeled a pseudogene. The CDR3 is made up of 15 amino acids.

This clone has only one observation. The V call is TRBV18, the J call TRBJ2-1; possibly TRBD1 for D (6 bases). Trimming cost V 3 bases and J 8 bases, with 17 bases left between them. The CDR3 extends over 15 amino acids. CDR1 KGHSH and CDR2 LQKENI come from the germline V gene. The CDR3 DNA is TGTGCCAGCTCACCCAGGGGCTTAGACGGCGATGAGCAGTTCTTC. It is translated as CASSPRGLDGDEQFF.

This chain connects TRBV7-6 to TRBJ2-2; TRBD1 is a possible D gene (6 bases). Germline V lookup: CDR1 SGHVS, CDR2 FNYEAQ. There are 14 residues in the CDR3. V lost 4 bases and J lost 8, with 14 bases in between. CDR3 loop: CASSSRQVPGELFF. The CDR3 nucleotides read TGTGCCAGCAGCTCACGACAGGTACCGGGGGAGCTGTTTTTT.

This clone has a handful of counts. The V gene is TRBV18, the J gene TRBJ2-7, with D maybe TRBD2 (5 bases). The V end lost 2 bases, the J end lost 2 bases, and 10 bases lay between the germline ends. The CDR3 contains 14 residues. Germline CDR1 and CDR2: KGHSH and LQKENI. CDR3 DNA: TGTGCCAGCTCACCAGGCGGGTTTACCTACGAGCAGTACTTC. Translating gives CASSPGGFTYEQYF.